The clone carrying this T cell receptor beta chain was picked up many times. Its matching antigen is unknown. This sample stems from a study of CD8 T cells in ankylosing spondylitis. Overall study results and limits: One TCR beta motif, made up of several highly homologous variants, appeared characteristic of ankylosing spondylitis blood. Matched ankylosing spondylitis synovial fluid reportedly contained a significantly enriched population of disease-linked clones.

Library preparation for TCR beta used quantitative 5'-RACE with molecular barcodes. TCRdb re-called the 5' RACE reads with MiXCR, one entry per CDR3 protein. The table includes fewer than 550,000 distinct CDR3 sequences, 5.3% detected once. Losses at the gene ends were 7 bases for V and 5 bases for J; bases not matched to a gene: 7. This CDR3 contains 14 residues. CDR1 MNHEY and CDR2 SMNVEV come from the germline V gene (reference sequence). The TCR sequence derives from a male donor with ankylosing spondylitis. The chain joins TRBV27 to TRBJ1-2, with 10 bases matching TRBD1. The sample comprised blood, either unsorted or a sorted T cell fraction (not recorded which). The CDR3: CASKKPGQGYGYTF. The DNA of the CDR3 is TGTGCCAGCAAAAAACCGGGACAGGGGTATGGCTACACCTTC.